The 6 T cell receptor beta chains below all came from one sample that was sequenced in a study of blood T cell repertoires in COVID-19. Generated by immunoSEQ multiplex PCR, the TCRdb table keeps only in-frame clones and is missing some. The sample lists approximately 300,000 clones; around 92% were seen once. The sample was peripheral blood. The receptors derive from a man between 18 and 29 years old who had recovered from COVID-19.

This sequence joins TRBV6-1 and TRBJ2-5, with unresolved D. The CDR3 contains 12 residues. V was trimmed by 0 bases and J by 6 bases, leaving 5 bases between them. Germline V gives CDR1 MNHNS, CDR2 SASEGT. The chain's CDR3 is CASSEAVQTQYF. The CDR3, as DNA: TGTGCCAGCAGTGAAGCCGTTCAGACCCAGTACTTC.

This sequence joins TRBV20-1 and TRBJ2-3, with 10 bases fitting TRBD2. The CDR3 sequence is 15 residues long. In germline, CDR1 is DFQATT, CDR2 SNEGSKA (reference sequence). The J segment lost 3 bases and the V segment lost 3 bases, leaving 6 bases of the junction unmatched. The CDR3 DNA reads as TGCAGTGCTAGTATAATGGGACTAGCGACAGATACGCAGTATTTT. Its protein is CSASIMGLATDTQYF.

The chain employs TRBV3-1 (or the pseudogene TRBV3-2) and TRBJ1-1, with D tentatively TRBD1 (6 bases). This CDR3 is 13 amino acids long. Trimming removed 6 bases at V and 2 bases at J, with 10 bases between. CDR1 and CDR2 (germline): LGHDT, YNNKEL (reference sequence). CDR3 region: CASSKTGNTEAFF. Here the CDR3 DNA reads TGTGCCAGCAGTAAGACAGGCAACACTGAAGCTTTCTTT.

The DNA for the CDR3 is TGTGCCAGCAGCTTGGCCCCCGCTAGCGGGATGACAGATACGCAGTATTTT. This encodes CASSLAPASGMTDTQYF. This chain connects TRBV5-5 to TRBJ2-3; 9 nucleotides line up with TRBD2. This CDR3 comprises 17 residues. Germline values: CDR1 SGHKS, CDR2 YYEKEE (reference sequence). V dropped 0 bases and J dropped 3; count of bases not matched to a gene: 8.

The V and J genes are TRBV15 and TRBJ2-3; 10 nucleotides match TRBD2. In germline, CDR1 is LNHNV, CDR2 YYDKDF (reference sequence). The CDR3 consists of 17 residues. Losses at the gene ends were 1 base for V and 1 base for J; bases not matched to a gene: 5. CDR3 protein: CATSRALTSGGTDTQYF. The CDR3 bases are TGTGCCACCAGCAGAGCTTTAACTAGCGGGGGCACAGATACGCAGTATTTT.

This clone was counted between two and nine times. The chain combines TRBV2 with TRBJ1-6, with 7 positions matching TRBD1. After removal of 1 base from V and 7 bases from J, the junction contained 7 bases not matched to a gene. The CDR3 loop spans 16 amino acids. Looked up from germline, CDR1 is SNHLY and CDR2 is FYNNEI. The CDR3 sequence: CASSEEPGGVNSPLHF. The DNA for the CDR3 is TGTGCCAGCAGTGAAGAACCAGGGGGTGTAAATTCACCCCTCCACTTT.